This is a list of T cell receptor beta chains from one sample in a study of T-cell reconstitution after alpha-beta-depleted transplantation in children. A single record per CDR3 protein comes from TCRdb applying MiXCR to the PCR reads. The table has 150,000 to 200,000 distinct CDR3 sequences, about 15% seen once. The sample was PBMCs from the stem cell graft donor, taken from the stem cell graft. The origin of the receptors is a human donor who donated a stem cell graft to a child with acute lymphoblastic leukemia. The CDR3 runs from the conserved cysteine through the conserved F or W. A D gene is named only where the DNA matches it firmly. Rows may omit the clone size; those that give it use once, few, many or a size class.

j_gene: TRBJ1-2
d_gene: .
v_gene: TRBV28
abundance: .
CDR3aa: CASLGVAGGAGYTF
CDR3nt: TGTGCCAGCCTCGGGGTCGCTGGGGGAGCGGGCTACACCTTC

j_gene: TRBJ1-1
d_gene: .
v_gene: TRBV29-1
abundance: .
CDR3aa: CSVEEGPEAFF
CDR3nt: TGCAGCGTTGAAGAAGGACCCGAAGCTTTCTTT

j_gene: TRBJ2-7
d_gene: TRBD1
v_gene: TRBV13
abundance: many
CDR3aa: CASSLALLTGEYEQYF
CDR3nt: TGTGCCAGCAGCTTAGCTCTTTTGACAGGGGAATACGAGCAGTACTTC

j_gene: TRBJ2-7
d_gene: .
v_gene: TRBV5-1
abundance: few
CDR3aa: CASSTGEANYEQYF
CDR3nt: TGCGCCAGCAGCACGGGGGAAGCTAACTACGAGCAGTACTTC

j_gene: TRBJ2-3
d_gene: .
v_gene: TRBV27
abundance: many
CDR3aa: CASSWQGGGTDTQYF
CDR3nt: TGTGCCAGCAGTTGGCAGGGGGGCGGCACAGATACGCAGTATTTT

j_gene: TRBJ2-3
d_gene: TRBD2
v_gene: TRBV12-3/TRBV12-4
abundance: many
CDR3aa: CASSFLADPSTDTQYF
CDR3nt: TGTGCCAGCAGTTTTCTAGCGGACCCTAGCACAGATACGCAGTATTTT

j_gene: TRBJ1-4
d_gene: .
v_gene: TRBV20-1
abundance: many
CDR3aa: CSASGAGEKLFF
CDR3nt: TGCAGTGCGTCAGGGGCGGGTGAAAAACTGTTTTTT

j_gene: TRBJ1-1
d_gene: .
v_gene: TRBV29-1
abundance: .
CDR3aa: CSVGSSLNYEAFF
CDR3nt: TGCAGCGTTGGAAGCAGCTTAAACTATGAAGCTTTCTTT

j_gene: TRBJ1-1
d_gene: TRBD1
v_gene: TRBV7-2
abundance: .
CDR3aa: CASSRDRAGTEAFF
CDR3nt: TGTGCCAGCAGCAGAGACAGGGCTGGGACTGAAGCTTTCTTT

j_gene: TRBJ2-2
d_gene: .
v_gene: TRBV10-3
abundance: many
CDR3aa: CAISQGGGLGTGELFF
CDR3nt: TGTGCCATCAGCCAGGGAGGGGGACTTGGGACCGGGGAGCTGTTTTTT

j_gene: TRBJ2-1
d_gene: TRBD2
v_gene: TRBV30
abundance: .
CDR3aa: CAGLAGPYNEQFF
CDR3nt: TGTGCCGGGCTAGCGGGACCCTACAATGAGCAGTTCTTC

j_gene: TRBJ1-4
d_gene: .
v_gene: TRBV4-1
abundance: many
CDR3aa: CASSFSPAPGEKLFF
CDR3nt: TGCGCCAGCAGCTTCTCGCCAGCTCCAGGGGAAAAACTGTTTTTT

j_gene: TRBJ2-5
d_gene: .
v_gene: TRBV5-1
abundance: many
CDR3aa: CASSLEGHPSRETQYF
CDR3nt: TGCGCCAGCAGCCTGGAAGGACATCCATCTAGAGAGACCCAGTACTTC

j_gene: TRBJ2-7
d_gene: .
v_gene: TRBV6-5
abundance: many
CDR3aa: CASSYSEGTSYEQYF
CDR3nt: TGTGCCAGCAGTTACTCCGAGGGAACCTCCTACGAGCAGTACTTC

j_gene: TRBJ2-1
d_gene: TRBD2
v_gene: TRBV5-5
abundance: many
CDR3aa: CASTTGAGTTEQFF
CDR3nt: TGTGCCAGCACCACGGGAGCGGGGACTACTGAGCAGTTCTTC

j_gene: TRBJ2-7
d_gene: .
v_gene: TRBV7-2
abundance: .
CDR3aa: CASSPTRAGYEQYF
CDR3nt: TGTGCCAGCAGCCCCACCCGGGCGGGCTACGAGCAGTACTTC

j_gene: TRBJ2-1
d_gene: .
v_gene: TRBV18
abundance: .
CDR3aa: CASSPGQRGSYNEQFF
CDR3nt: TGTGCCAGCTCACCTGGACAGCGGGGCTCCTACAATGAGCAGTTCTTC

j_gene: TRBJ2-3
d_gene: .
v_gene: TRBV30
abundance: .
CDR3aa: CARSPGGTDTQYF
CDR3nt: TGTGCCCGCTCGCCAGGTGGAACAGATACGCAGTATTTT

j_gene: TRBJ2-5
d_gene: TRBD2
v_gene: TRBV20-1
abundance: many
CDR3aa: CSAADSGRAGKTQYF
CDR3nt: TGCAGTGCTGCGGATAGCGGGAGGGCCGGAAAGACCCAGTACTTC

j_gene: TRBJ2-7
d_gene: TRBD2
v_gene: TRBV20-1
abundance: .
CDR3aa: CSARVAGRGREQYF
CDR3nt: TGCAGTGCTAGAGTAGCGGGAAGGGGGAGGGAGCAGTACTTC

j_gene: TRBJ2-5
d_gene: .
v_gene: TRBV5-1
abundance: .
CDR3aa: CASSLSLQTGTQYF
CDR3nt: TGCGCCAGCAGCTTATCACTACAGACCGGGACCCAGTACTTC

j_gene: TRBJ1-2
d_gene: TRBD1
v_gene: TRBV12-3/TRBV12-4
abundance: many
CDR3aa: CASSGQGRRANYGYTF
CDR3nt: TGTGCCAGCAGTGGACAGGGGAGAAGGGCTAACTATGGCTACACCTTC

j_gene: TRBJ2-7
d_gene: TRBD2
v_gene: TRBV29-1
abundance: .
CDR3aa: CSVEERPQSSGRAFREQYF
CDR3nt: TGCAGCGTTGAAGAGCGGCCCCAAAGCAGCGGGAGGGCCTTCCGCGAGCAGTACTTC

j_gene: TRBJ1-4
d_gene: .
v_gene: TRBV27
abundance: many
CDR3aa: CASSGRHLTTNEKLFF
CDR3nt: TGTGCCAGCAGTGGACGACACCTCACAACTAATGAAAAACTGTTTTTT

j_gene: TRBJ1-3
d_gene: .
v_gene: TRBV20-1
abundance: many
CDR3aa: CSASDRPHSGNTIYF
CDR3nt: TGCAGTGCTAGTGATAGGCCCCACTCTGGAAACACCATATATTTT

j_gene: TRBJ2-2
d_gene: .
v_gene: TRBV12-5
abundance: .
CDR3aa: CASGLTRDGHPNTGELFF
CDR3nt: TGTGCTAGTGGTCTCACCCGCGACGGACACCCGAACACCGGGGAGCTGTTTTTT

j_gene: TRBJ2-7
d_gene: TRBD1
v_gene: TRBV5-1
abundance: many
CDR3aa: CASNRDREGEQYF
CDR3nt: TGCGCCAGCAACCGGGACAGGGAGGGCGAGCAGTACTTC

j_gene: TRBJ2-1
d_gene: TRBD2
v_gene: TRBV3-1
abundance: .
CDR3aa: CASSQAQGTSGSPLSYNEQFF
CDR3nt: TGTGCCAGCAGCCAAGCGCAAGGGACTAGCGGGAGCCCACTCTCCTACAATGAGCAGTTCTTC

j_gene: TRBJ2-3
d_gene: .
v_gene: TRBV4-1
abundance: few
CDR3aa: CASSPTRKRLEGKPTDTQYF
CDR3nt: TGCGCCAGCAGCCCTACAAGGAAAAGACTAGAGGGAAAACCCACAGATACGCAGTATTTT

j_gene: TRBJ2-1
d_gene: TRBD1
v_gene: TRBV12-3/TRBV12-4
abundance: many
CDR3aa: CASSPDRGAYNEQFF
CDR3nt: TGTGCCAGCAGTCCGGACAGGGGCGCCTACAATGAGCAGTTCTTC

j_gene: TRBJ1-5
d_gene: .
v_gene: TRBV24-1
abundance: .
CDR3aa: CATSDSGRHSNQPQHF
CDR3nt: TGTGCCACCAGTGATTCCGGGCGGCATTCCAATCAGCCCCAGCATTTT

j_gene: TRBJ1-6
d_gene: .
v_gene: TRBV3-1
abundance: many
CDR3aa: CASSQRLTVEGSPLHF
CDR3nt: TGTGCCAGCAGCCAAAGATTGACAGTTGAGGGTTCACCCCTCCACTTT

j_gene: TRBJ2-1
d_gene: TRBD2
v_gene: TRBV7-8
abundance: many
CDR3aa: CASKLGASGFYNEQFF
CDR3nt: TGTGCCAGCAAATTGGGGGCTAGCGGGTTTTACAATGAGCAGTTCTTC

j_gene: TRBJ1-1
d_gene: .
v_gene: TRBV7-8
abundance: many
CDR3aa: CASSTVGDTEAFF
CDR3nt: TGTGCCAGCAGTACCGTCGGGGACACTGAAGCTTTCTTT

j_gene: TRBJ2-1
d_gene: .
v_gene: TRBV20-1
abundance: many
CDR3aa: CSARDGTTSSYNEQFF
CDR3nt: TGCAGTGCTAGAGATGGGACAACGAGCTCCTACAATGAGCAGTTCTTC